These 2 T cell receptor beta chains came from one sample sequenced in a study of human T cells and chemical hapten exposure. Using its own MiXCR run on the RACE reads, TCRdb lists one record per CDR3 protein. The sample holds roughly 180,000 distinct CDR3 sequences, about 14% seen once. Time point of the sample: patch test 1, 2 weeks after DPC sensitization. The treatment here: therapeutic diphenylcyclopropenone sensitization with weekly scalp DPC. The sample consisted of whole blood, taken in connection with sensitization to the hapten diphenylcyclopropenone (DPC). These receptors were obtained from a woman aged 30 to 39 with alopecia areata. Some clones in this sample may be carry-over from other donors' samples.

There are a few counts of this clonotype. The CDR3 DNA reads TGCGCCAGCAGCCCCCTTGTAGACAGGGTAACTGGGGCCAACGTCCTGACTTTC. Protein: CASSPLVDRVTGANVLTF. The V and J genes are TRBV5-1 and TRBJ2-6; 7 nucleotides line up with TRBD1. Germline CDR1 is SGHRS and CDR2 is YFSETQ. The CDR3 is made up of 18 amino acids. Germline trimming cut 4 bases from V and 2 bases from J; bases unmatched to any gene: 12.

The chain employs TRBV28 and TRBJ2-7, with TRBD2 identical over 12 bases. This CDR3 has 16 residues. Per germline, CDR1 MDHEN and CDR2 SYDVKM. V lost 5 bases, J lost 1 base, and 6 bases stayed unmatched. CDR3 nucleotide sequence: TGTGCCAGCAGTCGGACTAGCGGGACTTTTTCCTACGAGCAGTACTTC. Its protein is CASSRTSGTFSYEQYF.